This TCR beta chain stems from a study of blood T cell repertoires in COVID-19. Background on the study: Sources were T cells, B-cell-depleted T cells, or PBMCs; the material itself was cDNA or gDNA.

Looked up from germline, CDR1 is MGHRA and CDR2 is YSYEKL. Trimming took 5 bases from V and 7 from J; bases not matched to a gene: 8. This CDR3 is built from 14 residues. In the original analysis: Counts of nucleated cells, estimated from reference gene primer amplification, were obtained. The repertoire was sequenced with immunoSEQ multiplex PCR; TCRdb's copy has only in-frame clones and lacks some. That table gives V, J and clone size, and the DNA gave D and trimming. The table has approximately 91,000 clones, approximately 72% seen once. The J gene is TRBJ2-3, the V gene TRBV4-1; 8 positions agree with TRBD1. This TCR came from a man between 70 and 80 years old with acute or convalescent COVID-19. The material sequenced was peripheral blood. The CDR3 here is CASSSRQGLHTQYF. The CDR3, as DNA: TGCGCCAGCAGCTCCCGACAGGGGCTCCATACGCAGTATTTT.